This T cell receptor (beta chain) is drawn from a study of patients and donors after allogeneic stem cell transplantation. This clonotype was observed at least ten times. One entry per CDR3 protein results from TCRdb running MiXCR on the RT-PCR reads. The sample holds tens of thousands of distinct CDR3 sequences, 6.8% seen once. V dropped 1 base and J dropped 1; count of bases not matched to a gene: 10. The CDR3 spans 18 residues. Germline assignment: CDR1 MGHDK and CDR2 SYGVNS. The sequence was obtained from a human donor who was either an allogeneic HSCT recipient or a stem cell or donor lymphocyte infusion donor (not recorded which). It is not recorded whose cells these are; they may come from a transplant donor. V usage is TRBV25-1 and J usage is TRBJ2-1; 7 bases fit TRBD1. Input material: blood, either unsorted or a sorted T cell fraction (not recorded which). The CDR3 DNA sequence: TGTGCCAGCAGTGAATTTAGTAACAGGGGATATTCCTACAATGAGCAGTTCTTC. Translating it yields CASSEFSNRGYSYNEQFF.